This T cell receptor beta chain was recovered during a study of glioma-infiltrating T cells after dendritic cell vaccination. Study in general: Patients received three intradermal dendritic cell vaccine injections at biweekly intervals.

The immunoSEQ assay amplified TCRB CDR3 from up to 2 ug DNA. TCRdb's table, derived via immunoSEQ multiplex PCR, lists solely in-frame clones and lacks some. The data contain 70,000 to 90,000 clones, 80% to 85% of them singletons. As to time point: after dendritic cell vaccination, including at tumor progression/relapse. V shed 5 bases and J 8 bases; nucleotides not matched to a gene: 11. This CDR3 spans 16 amino acids. Germline lookup yields CDR1 PRHDT and CDR2 FYEKMQ (reference sequence). This receptor was identified in a human donor with glioblastoma. The chain links TRBV13 to TRBJ2-1; 11 bases are a match to TRBD1. Material: blood, obtained after dendritic cell vaccination. CDR3 in DNA: TGTGCCAGCAGCACTAAGGACAGGGGGCTCGGCGATGAGCAGTTCTTC. The encoded protein is CASSTKDRGLGDEQFF.